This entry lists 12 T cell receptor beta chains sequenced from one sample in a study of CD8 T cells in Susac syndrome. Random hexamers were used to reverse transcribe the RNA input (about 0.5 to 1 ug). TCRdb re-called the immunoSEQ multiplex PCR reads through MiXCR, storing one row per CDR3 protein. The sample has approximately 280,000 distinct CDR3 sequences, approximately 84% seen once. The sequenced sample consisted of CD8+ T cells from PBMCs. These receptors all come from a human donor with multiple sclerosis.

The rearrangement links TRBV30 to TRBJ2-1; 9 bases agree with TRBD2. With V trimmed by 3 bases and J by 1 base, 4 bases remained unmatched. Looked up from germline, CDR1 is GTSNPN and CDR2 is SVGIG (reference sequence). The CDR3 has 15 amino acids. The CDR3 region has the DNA TGTGCCTGGAGGGGGACTAGCCGGTCCTACAATGAGCAGTTCTTC. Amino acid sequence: CAWRGTSRSYNEQFF.

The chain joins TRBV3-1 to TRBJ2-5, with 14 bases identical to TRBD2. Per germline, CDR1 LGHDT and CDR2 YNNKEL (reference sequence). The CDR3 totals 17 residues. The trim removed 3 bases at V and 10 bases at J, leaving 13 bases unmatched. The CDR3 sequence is CASSHGGEGLAGEGQYF. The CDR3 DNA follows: TGTGCCAGCAGCCATGGAGGAGAGGGACTAGCGGGAGAAGGCCAGTACTTC.

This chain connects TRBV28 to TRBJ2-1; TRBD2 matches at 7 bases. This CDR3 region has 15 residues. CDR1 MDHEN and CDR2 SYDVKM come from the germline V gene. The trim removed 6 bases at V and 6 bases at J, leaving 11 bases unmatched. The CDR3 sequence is CASSHPRAGVNEQFF. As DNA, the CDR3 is TGTGCCAGCAGCCACCCTAGGGCGGGGGTCAATGAGCAGTTCTTC.

Here the CDR3 reads CASSERLAGINNEQFF. CDR3 nucleotide sequence: TGTGCCAGCAGTGAAAGACTAGCGGGAATCAACAATGAGCAGTTCTTC. The chain carries TRBV6-1 and TRBJ2-1; 11 bases line up with TRBD2. Germline V gene lookup returns CDR1 MNHNS and CDR2 SASEGT. The CDR3 contains 16 residues. V gave up 2 bases and J gave up 5 bases; unmatched junction bases: 5.

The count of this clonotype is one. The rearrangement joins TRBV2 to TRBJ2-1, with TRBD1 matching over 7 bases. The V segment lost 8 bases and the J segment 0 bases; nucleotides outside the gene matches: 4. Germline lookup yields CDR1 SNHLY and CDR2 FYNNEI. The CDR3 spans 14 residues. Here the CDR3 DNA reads TGTGCCAGCCTCCGGGACAGCTCCTACAATGAGCAGTTCTTC. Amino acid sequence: CASLRDSSYNEQFF.

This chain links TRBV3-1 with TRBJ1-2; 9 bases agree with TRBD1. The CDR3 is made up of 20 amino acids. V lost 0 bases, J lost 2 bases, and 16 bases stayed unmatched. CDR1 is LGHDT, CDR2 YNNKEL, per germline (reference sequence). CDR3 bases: TGTGCCAGCAGCCAAGATCCCCCCTGGGACAGGGCTGTGGGGAACTATGGCTACACCTTC. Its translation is CASSQDPPWDRAVGNYGYTF.

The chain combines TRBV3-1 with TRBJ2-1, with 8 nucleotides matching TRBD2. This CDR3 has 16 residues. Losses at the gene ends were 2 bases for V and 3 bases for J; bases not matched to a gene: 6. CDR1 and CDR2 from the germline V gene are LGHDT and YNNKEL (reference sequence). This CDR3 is CASSQRLAGIYNEQFF. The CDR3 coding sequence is TGTGCCAGCAGCCAACGCCTAGCGGGCATCTACAATGAGCAGTTCTTC.

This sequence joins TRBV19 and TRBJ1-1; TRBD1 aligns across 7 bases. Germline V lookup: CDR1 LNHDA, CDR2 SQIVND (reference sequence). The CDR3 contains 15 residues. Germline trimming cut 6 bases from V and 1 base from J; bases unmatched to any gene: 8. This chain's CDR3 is CASRTLQGRNTEAFF. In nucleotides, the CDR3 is TGTGCCAGTAGAACACTACAGGGGAGGAACACTGAAGCTTTCTTT.

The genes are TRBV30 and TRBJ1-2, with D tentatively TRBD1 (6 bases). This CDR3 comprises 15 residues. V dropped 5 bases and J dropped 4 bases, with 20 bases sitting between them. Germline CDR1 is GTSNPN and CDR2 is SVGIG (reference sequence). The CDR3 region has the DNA TGTGCCTGGTTCTCTCCAGGGGAGAGGAGCTATGGCTACACCTTC. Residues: CAWFSPGERSYGYTF.

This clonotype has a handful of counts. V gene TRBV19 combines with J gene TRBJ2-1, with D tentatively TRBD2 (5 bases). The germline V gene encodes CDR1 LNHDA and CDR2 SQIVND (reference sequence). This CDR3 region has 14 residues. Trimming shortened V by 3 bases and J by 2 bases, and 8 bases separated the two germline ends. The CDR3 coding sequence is TGTGCCAGTAGTATCGCGGGTCCCTACAATGAGCAGTTCTTC. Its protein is CASSIAGPYNEQFF. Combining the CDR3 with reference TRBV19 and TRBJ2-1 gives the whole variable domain DGGITQSPKYLFRKEGQNVTLSCEQNLNHDAMYWYRQDPGQGLRLIYYSQIVNDFQKGDIAEGYSVSREKKESFPLTVTSAQKNPTAFYLCASSIAGPYNEQFFGPGTRLTVL.

CDR3 sequence reads: CASTADRGDGQYF. The CDR3 region has the DNA TGTGCCAGCACCGCGGACAGGGGAGACGGGCAGTACTTC. The rearrangement joins TRBV5-6 to TRBJ2-7; 9 positions agree with TRBD1. The CDR3 spans 13 residues. Trimming at V came to 6 bases and at J to 9 bases, leaving 10 bases not matched to a gene. CDR1 SGHDT and CDR2 YYEEEE come from the germline V gene.

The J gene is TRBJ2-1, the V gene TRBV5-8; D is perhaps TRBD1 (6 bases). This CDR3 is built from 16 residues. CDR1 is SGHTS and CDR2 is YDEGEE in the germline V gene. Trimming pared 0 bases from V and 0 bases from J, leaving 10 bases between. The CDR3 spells CASSLGADSSYNEQFF. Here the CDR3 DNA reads TGTGCCAGCAGCTTGGGGGCGGACAGCTCCTACAATGAGCAGTTCTTC.